The T cell receptor (beta chain) described here comes from a study of shared clonotypes between healthy human individuals. Between the trimmed V and J ends, which lost 1 base and 5 bases, there was a span of 8 bases. The germline gives CDR1 MGHDK, CDR2 SYGVNS. This CDR3 has 13 residues. General observations from the study: Non-shared clonotypes displayed generation probabilities falling below those of clonotypes present in all four donors. Naive subsets generally exceeded memory subsets in estimated richness. Limited genetic and exposure-history diversity came from having few donors.

Some clones are missing from TCRdb's copy, which holds only in-frame ones; the method was immunoSEQ multiplex PCR. The data hold approximately 1,000,000 clones, with 77% observed a single time. Worth noting for this clone: The antigen remains unidentified.

This receptor was identified in a man between 18 and 35 years old in good health. Some clones in this sample may be carry-over from other donors' samples. The chain couples TRBV25-1 to TRBJ2-5; D ambiguous. The sequenced sample was memory CD4+ T cells from PBMCs. Subset reported: CD45RA-negative fraction. The CDR3 loop reads CASSESVTETQYF. The CDR3 region has the DNA TGTGCCAGCAGTGAATCCGTAACTGAGACCCAGTACTTC. The full variable domain, in which reference TRBV25-1 and TRBJ2-5 provide the parts outside the CDR3, is EADIYQTPRYLVIGTGKKITLECSQTMGHDKMYWYQQDPGMELHLIHYSYGVNSTEKGDLSSESTVSRIRTEHFPLTLESARPSHTSQYLCASSESVTETQYFGPGTRLLVL.